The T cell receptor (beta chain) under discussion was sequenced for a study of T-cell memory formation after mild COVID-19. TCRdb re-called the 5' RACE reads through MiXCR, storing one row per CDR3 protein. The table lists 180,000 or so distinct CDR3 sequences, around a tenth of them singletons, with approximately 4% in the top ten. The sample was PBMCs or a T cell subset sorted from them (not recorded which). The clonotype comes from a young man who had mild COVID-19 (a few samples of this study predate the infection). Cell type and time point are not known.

The CDR3 sequence: CARGGQYNEQFF. In DNA, the CDR3 is TGTGCCAGGGGGGGGCAATACAATGAGCAGTTCTTC. The rearrangement joins TRBV2 to TRBJ2-1; TRBD2 is a possible D gene (7 bases). Germline CDR1 reads SNHLY; CDR2 reads FYNNEI. This CDR3 has 12 residues. V was clipped by 9 bases and J by 4 bases, with 10 bases between them.